Below, 27 T cell receptor beta chains from the same sample are listed, as sequenced in a study of CD8 T cells in ankylosing spondylitis. MiXCR, run by TCRdb on the 5' RACE reads, gives a single entry per CDR3 protein. The data show about 130,000 distinct CDR3 sequences, approximately 9.7% seen once. Sample: blood, either unsorted or a sorted T cell fraction (not recorded which). These receptors came from a male donor with ankylosing spondylitis or in good health (not recorded which).

There are many counts of this clonotype. The V gene is TRBV12-3 or TRBV12-4, the J gene TRBJ2-3; D call uncertain. V was shortened by 3 bases and J by 1 base, with 8 bases between the two germline ends. The CDR3 covers 14 residues. The chain's CDR3 is CASSFIAGTDTQYF. DNA of the CDR3: TGTGCCAGCAGTTTCATAGCCGGCACAGATACGCAGTATTTT.

This clonotype was detected ten times or more. This chain uses TRBV12-3 or TRBV12-4 with TRBJ1-6, with D hard to call. V was trimmed by 1 base and J by 7 bases, leaving 5 bases between them. The CDR3 is 13 amino acids. CDR3: CASSLDRNSPLHF. Here the CDR3 DNA reads TGTGCCAGCAGTTTAGACAGAAATTCACCCCTCCACTTT.

The chain uses TRBV30 and TRBJ2-1; 10 positions agree with TRBD2. V shed 5 bases, J shed 10 bases, and the junction held 11 bases outside the gene matches. Germline V gene data show CDR1 as GTSNPN and CDR2 as SVGIG (reference sequence). The CDR3 is 14 residues long. CDR3 sequence reads: CAWGRFSGRSEQFF. DNA for the CDR3: TGTGCCTGGGGAAGATTTAGCGGGAGGTCGGAGCAGTTCTTC.

This clonotype was observed a few times. This chain links TRBV4-3 with TRBJ2-5, with a tentative D call TRBD2 (5 bases). Between the trimmed V and J ends, which lost 0 bases and 5 bases, there was a span of 13 bases. Germline lookup yields CDR1 LGHNA and CDR2 YSLEER. The CDR3 is 15 residues long. CDR3 in amino acids: CASSQDGFQRETQYF. The CDR3 bases are TGCGCCAGCAGCCAAGATGGTTTTCAGCGGGAGACCCAGTACTTC.

At least ten counts were recorded for this clonotype. The chain uses TRBV6-5 and TRBJ2-2, with 8 bases matching TRBD1. After removal of 2 bases from V and 2 bases from J, the junction contained 13 bases not matched to a gene. This CDR3 is 19 amino acids long. In germline, CDR1 is MNHEY, CDR2 SVGAGI. In nucleotides, the CDR3 is TGTGCCAGCAGTTACCCGACCGACCCGGGACAGGCAAACACCGGGGAGCTGTTTTTT. This codes for CASSYPTDPGQANTGELFF.

This clonotype was seen more than once but under ten times. The chain has TRBV3-1 and TRBJ1-6; D gene ambiguous. The CDR3 covers 12 residues. V was pared by 1 base and J by 11 bases, with 6 bases between. Germline V gives CDR1 LGHDT, CDR2 YNNKEL (reference sequence). The DNA of the CDR3 is TGTGCCAGCAGCCAAGGAGCCCCACCCCTCCACTTT. It translates to CASSQGAPPLHF.

This clonotype was observed many times. V and J are TRBV11-2 and TRBJ2-2; TRBD2 agrees at 8 bases. The V segment lost 3 bases and the J segment 2 bases; nucleotides outside the gene matches: 2. Germline lookup yields CDR1 SGHAT and CDR2 FQNNGV. The CDR3 extends over 15 amino acids. This CDR3 reads CASSLREANTGELFF. The CDR3 nucleotides read TGTGCCAGCAGCTTGCGGGAGGCCAACACCGGGGAGCTGTTTTTT.

This clonotype was observed a few times. The chain recombines TRBV5-5 with TRBJ1-4, with 8 bases aligning to TRBD1. Germline CDR1 SGHKS, CDR2 YYEKEE (reference sequence). The trim removed 2 bases at V and 2 bases at J, leaving 11 bases unmatched. This CDR3 has 18 residues. In DNA form, the CDR3 reads TGTGCCAGCAGCTTTTTCGACAGGGGAGGTGGCACTAATGAAAAACTGTTTTTT. It codes for CASSFFDRGGGTNEKLFF.

This clonotype was counted between two and nine times. The gene calls are TRBV27 and TRBJ1-2; D is perhaps TRBD1 (5 bases). CDR1 is MNHEY and CDR2 is SMNVEV in the germline V gene (reference sequence). The CDR3 length is 15 residues. Trimming stripped 3 bases from V and 7 bases from J, with 18 bases between. Here the CDR3 reads CASSFYQGGLSGYTF. As DNA, the CDR3 is TGTGCCAGCAGTTTTTATCAGGGAGGGCTTAGTGGCTACACCTTC.

This clonotype was seen repeatedly, ten times or more. This chain links TRBV5-6 with TRBJ2-5; a weak D match, TRBD2 (5 bases). CDR1 and CDR2 (germline): SGHDT, YYEEEE. The V gene lost 1 base and the J gene lost 2 bases, with 9 bases spanning the gap. The length of the CDR3 is 14 residues. The DNA for the CDR3 is TGTGCCAGCAGCTTGTTGAGGACTCAAGAGACCCAGTACTTC. Translating gives CASSLLRTQETQYF. Complete variable domain (other parts from reference TRBV5-6 and TRBJ2-5): DAGVTQSPTHLIKTRGQQVTLRCSPKSGHDTVSWYQQALGQGPQFIFQYYEEEERQRGNFPDRFSGHQFPNYSSELNVNALLLGDSALYLCASSLLRTQETQYFGPGTRLLVL.

The chain is built from TRBV5-1 and TRBJ2-3, with D unclear. Trimming took off 2 bases at V and 1 base at J, with 2 bases between the two ends. The V gene's germline CDR1 is SGHRS and CDR2 YFSETQ. This CDR3 region has 12 residues. The CDR3 region is CASSFRTDTQYF. CDR3 nucleotides: TGCGCCAGCAGCTTTCGCACAGATACGCAGTATTTT.

This clonotype was observed many times. J is TRBJ2-2 and V is TRBV4-3; TRBD1 might be the D (5 bases). CDR1 and CDR2 from the germline V gene are LGHNA and YSLEER. The CDR3 sequence is 14 residues long. V dropped 1 base and J dropped 6 bases, with 9 bases sitting between them. CDR3 sequence reads: CASSQGTNPGELFF. CDR3 sequence (DNA): TGCGCCAGCAGCCAAGGGACAAACCCCGGGGAGCTGTTTTTT.

V usage is TRBV2 and J usage is TRBJ2-5, with 7 bases aligning to TRBD2. This CDR3 spans 14 amino acids. The junction had 1 base not matched to a gene; V was cut back by 2 bases and J by 1 base. Germline lookup yields CDR1 SNHLY and CDR2 FYNNEI. The CDR3 nucleotides are TGTGCCAGCAGTGAACTAGCGGTCCAAGAGACCCAGTACTTC. Protein: CASSELAVQETQYF.

There are many counts of this clonotype. The chain joins TRBV4-3 to TRBJ2-2; D gene unclear. The ends were cut back, 4 bases at V and 1 base at J, with 13 bases in the middle. The CDR3 consists of 16 residues. The germline gives CDR1 LGHNA, CDR2 YSLEER. The CDR3, as DNA: TGCGCCAGCAGCCCGCAAGATTGGGGGAACACCGGGGAGCTGTTTTTT. This gives the protein CASSPQDWGNTGELFF.

Remarks on this clonotype: It may be a read error: a sequence one base away is much more abundant. The chain is built from TRBV5-1 and TRBJ2-1; D tentatively reads TRBD1 or TRBD2 (5 bases each). CDR3 size: 16 residues. CDR1 and CDR2 (germline): SGHRS, YFSETQ. CDR3 DNA: TGCGCCAGCAGCTTAATGGGACGAAGCTCCCACAATGAGCAGTTCTTC. It specifies CASSLMGRSSHNEQFF.

This clonotype was recorded many times. The chain links TRBV4-2 to TRBJ1-4; D not certain. The CDR3 is 14 residues long. Trimming pared 3 bases from V and 3 bases from J, leaving 8 bases between. Germline CDR1 is LGHNA and CDR2 is YNFKEQ. CDR3 bases: TGTGCCAGCAGCCATGTAGGAGCTAATGAAAAACTGTTTTTT. It yields the protein CASSHVGANEKLFF.

This clonotype has ten or more counts. V usage is TRBV5-1 and J usage is TRBJ2-1; D call uncertain. The length of the CDR3 is 16 residues. Trimming took 0 bases from V and 0 from J, leaving 10 bases between them. Germline V gene lookup returns CDR1 SGHRS and CDR2 YFSETQ. The CDR3 is CASSLAGDLSYNEQFF. CDR3 sequence (DNA): TGCGCCAGCAGCTTGGCCGGCGACCTCTCCTACAATGAGCAGTTCTTC.

The chain is built from TRBV11-2 and TRBJ2-3, with 11 nucleotides matching TRBD2. The CDR3 covers 17 residues. With V trimmed by 3 bases and J by 0 bases, 5 bases remained unmatched. CDR1 SGHAT and CDR2 FQNNGV come from the germline V gene. DNA for the CDR3: TGTGCCAGCAGCTTTTACCGACTAGCGGGAAGCACAGATACGCAGTATTTT. It yields the protein CASSFYRLAGSTDTQYF.

This clonotype was recorded at least ten times. V is TRBV29-1 and J is TRBJ2-7, with D possibly TRBD2 on 5 matching bases. From germline, CDR1 is SQVTM and CDR2 ANQGSEA. Trimming removed 4 bases from V and 2 bases from J, with 12 bases in between. The CDR3 runs to 13 residues. Written as DNA, the CDR3 is TGCAGCGTTGCCAGCGGACCAACCTACGAGCAGTACTTC. Protein: CSVASGPTYEQYF.

The chain uses TRBV6-4 and TRBJ2-2; maybe TRBD2 (6 bases). This CDR3 is built from 15 residues. In germline, CDR1 is MRHNA, CDR2 SNTAGT. Trimming left V 4 bases short and J 1 base short, with 10 bases between. CDR3 sequence (DNA): TGTGCCAGCAGTGCCGAGGGAGGGAACACCGGGGAGCTGTTTTTT. It specifies CASSAEGGNTGELFF.

This clonotype appeared many times. The J gene is TRBJ2-1, the V gene TRBV7-2; a weak D match, TRBD2 (5 bases). Germline V gene sequence: CDR1 SGHTA, CDR2 FQGNSA. Trimming left V 6 bases short and J 4 bases short, with 13 bases between. CDR3 length: 14 residues. DNA of the CDR3: TGTGCCAGCAGTCAGATAAGCGGTTACAATGAGCAGTTCTTC. The encoded protein is CASSQISGYNEQFF.

The chain links TRBV2 to TRBJ2-1; D uncertain. CDR1 and CDR2 (germline): SNHLY, FYNNEI. This CDR3 is 15 amino acids long. Trimming took 3 bases from V and 1 from J, leaving 10 bases between them. In nucleotides, the CDR3 is TGTGCCAGCAGTGATCGTCCCAATTCCTACAATGAGCAGTTCTTC. The encoded protein is CASSDRPNSYNEQFF.

As for this clonotype: A much more abundant neighbour one base away suggests this may be a read error. As DNA, the CDR3 is TGCGCCAGCACCTTACTAGGGCCAAGGAGGTTCTTC. It is translated as CASTLLGPRRFF. This chain links TRBV5-1 with TRBJ2-1; TRBD2 is a possible D gene (5 bases). Germline CDR1 reads SGHRS; CDR2 reads YFSETQ. The CDR3 has 12 residues. Between the trimmed V and J ends, which lost 6 bases and 15 bases, there was a span of 19 bases. The full variable domain, with the rest looked up from reference TRBV5-1 and TRBJ2-1, is KAGVTQTPRYLIKTRGQQVTLSCSPISGHRSVSWYQQTPGQGLQFLFEYFSETQRNKGNFPGRFSGRQFSNSRSEMNVSTLELGDSALYLCASTLLGPRRFFGPGTRLTVL.

V usage is TRBV29-1 and J usage is TRBJ2-1, with 8 bases matching TRBD1. The CDR3 length is 15 residues. CDR1 SQVTM and CDR2 ANQGSEA come from the germline V gene. V lost 7 bases and J lost 7; bases outside the gene matches: 15. CDR3 sequence (DNA): TGCAGCGGCTTGAAGGGGCAGGGGGCGGTGAATGAGCAGTTCTTC. As protein: CSGLKGQGAVNEQFF.

This clonotype was recorded many times. The chain couples TRBV5-1 to TRBJ1-2, with a tentative D call TRBD1 (6 bases). V was pared by 1 base and J by 6 bases, with 13 bases between. The CDR3 is 14 amino acids. Germline CDR1 is SGHRS and CDR2 is YFSETQ. DNA of the CDR3: TGCGCCAGCAGCTTGTTGAACAGGGATGATGGCTACACCTTC. Residues: CASSLLNRDDGYTF.

This clonotype occurred many times. The chain recombines TRBV28 with TRBJ2-3; 8 bases are a match to TRBD2. The CDR3 has 17 amino acids. Trimming removed 4 bases from V and 3 bases from J; junction bases left unmatched: 12. Germline-derived CDR1 and CDR2 are MDHEN and SYDVKM. For the CDR3, the DNA is TGTGCCAGCAGTTCCCGGACTAGCAAGGTTGGGACAGATACGCAGTATTTT. Encoded protein: CASSSRTSKVGTDTQYF.

This clonotype was seen repeatedly, ten times or more. This chain joins TRBV7-9 and TRBJ1-4; 9 nucleotides line up with TRBD1. V trimming: 3 bases; J trimming: 1 base; junction bases outside the gene matches: 0. CDR1 SEHNR and CDR2 FQNEAQ come from the germline V gene (reference sequence). This CDR3 is 15 amino acids long. The CDR3 region has the DNA TGTGCCAGCAGCTTGACAGGGGGAACTAATGAAAAACTGTTTTTT. Protein product: CASSLTGGTNEKLFF.